This TCR beta chain emerged from a study of shared clonotypes between healthy human individuals. Study information: Three men and two women, aged 18 to 49, were donors.

After removal of 4 bases from V and 9 bases from J, the junction contained 7 bases not matched to a gene. The germline gives CDR1 SGHRS, CDR2 YFSETQ. The CDR3 has 13 amino acids. About this clone itself: Its antigen is unknown.

On sorted subsets, replicate PCRs used about 180 ng DNA, or about 33,000 T cell genomes. Generated by immunoSEQ multiplex PCR, the TCRdb table keeps only in-frame clones and is missing some. This sample has fewer than 200,000 clones, with 65% to 70% found just once. Regarding the study as a whole: Few donors limited the genetic and exposure-history diversity represented.

The chain has TRBV5-1 and TRBJ2-1; 7 nucleotides align to TRBD1. The specimen was memory CD4+ T cells sorted from blood. Specified subset: CD45RA-negative fraction. This receptor was taken from a man younger than 40 in good health. CDR3 sequence: CASSLTGEREQFF. The CDR3 DNA is TGCGCCAGCAGCCTTACAGGGGAACGTGAGCAGTTCTTC. The full variable domain, in which reference TRBV5-1 and TRBJ2-1 provide the parts outside the CDR3, is KAGVTQTPRYLIKTRGQQVTLSCSPISGHRSVSWYQQTPGQGLQFLFEYFSETQRNKGNFPGRFSGRQFSNSRSEMNVSTLELGDSALYLCASSLTGEREQFFGPGTRLTVL.